These T cell receptor beta chains were read from a single sample in a study of blood T cell repertoires in COVID-19. Sequencing was performed with immunoSEQ multiplex PCR; in TCRdb, only in-frame clones are kept and a portion is missing. The sample yields around 240,000 clones, about nine tenths seen once. The sample taken for sequencing was PBMCs or T cells enriched from blood (not recorded which). The receptors come from a human donor in a cohort exposed to, infected with or recovered from COVID-19 (not recorded which). The donor label of this sample is uncertain. Each CDR3 is given with its conserved first and last residue. A D gene is named only where the DNA matches it firmly. Size tells how often a clone was seen (once, few, many) or the class of an expanded clone, and some rows leave it out.

CDR3 DNA: TGTGCCAGCAGCCCACCGACAGGGGAATCCTACGAGCAGTACTTC; CDR3 protein: CASSPPTGESYEQYF; V gene: TRBV13; J gene: TRBJ2-7; D gene: TRBD1; clone size: NA
CDR3 DNA: TGTGCCAGCAGCCCCGAGGAGCGGGCCGCCTACGAGCAGTACTTC; CDR3 protein: CASSPEERAAYEQYF; V gene: TRBV4-2; J gene: TRBJ2-7; D gene: NA; clone size: NA
CDR3 DNA: TGCGCCAGCAGTCAATCTTCCCCAGACAGGGGGCAGTACTTC; CDR3 protein: CASSQSSPDRGQYF; V gene: TRBV23-1; J gene: TRBJ2-7; D gene: TRBD1; clone size: NA
CDR3 DNA: TGTGCCTGGGCTCGGAGTCGCACAGATACGCAGTATTTT; CDR3 protein: CAWARSRTDTQYF; V gene: TRBV30; J gene: TRBJ2-3; D gene: NA; clone size: NA
CDR3 DNA: TGTGCCAGTAGTATAGAGCGCGTGACTGAAGCTTTCTTT; CDR3 protein: CASSIERVTEAFF; V gene: TRBV19; J gene: TRBJ1-1; D gene: NA; clone size: NA
CDR3 DNA: TGTGCCAGCAACTTAGAAACTAGCACAGATACGCAGTATTTT; CDR3 protein: CASNLETSTDTQYF; V gene: TRBV2; J gene: TRBJ2-3; D gene: NA; clone size: NA
CDR3 DNA: TGTGCCAGTAGCCCAGGCCAGGACAGCTTCTACGAGCAGTACTTC; CDR3 protein: CASSPGQDSFYEQYF; V gene: TRBV19; J gene: TRBJ2-7; D gene: NA; clone size: NA
CDR3 DNA: TGTGCCAGCAGTTTAGACAGGGGTCGGGGCTACACCTTC; CDR3 protein: CASSLDRGRGYTF; V gene: TRBV12-3/TRBV12-4; J gene: TRBJ1-2; D gene: TRBD1; clone size: NA
CDR3 DNA: TGTGCCATCAGAACGTACACGGGGCGGGACCTGTACGAGCAGTACTTC; CDR3 protein: CAIRTYTGRDLYEQYF; V gene: TRBV10-3; J gene: TRBJ2-7; D gene: NA; clone size: NA
CDR3 DNA: TGCGCCAGCAGCCAGACAAAGAACTATGGCTACACCTTC; CDR3 protein: CASSQTKNYGYTF; V gene: TRBV4-1; J gene: TRBJ1-2; D gene: NA; clone size: NA
CDR3 DNA: TGTGCCAGCAGTTTAGGCTTTTTTAGCACAGATACGCAGTATTTT; CDR3 protein: CASSLGFFSTDTQYF; V gene: TRBV27; J gene: TRBJ2-3; D gene: NA; clone size: NA
CDR3 DNA: TGTGCCAGCAGCCTCCGACAGGTATACAATGAGCAGTTCTTC; CDR3 protein: CASSLRQVYNEQFF; V gene: TRBV7-8; J gene: TRBJ2-1; D gene: NA; clone size: NA
CDR3 DNA: TGTGCCAGCAGCTTAGACGTAGGGGACAGGGGGCGTACAGATACGCAGTATTTT; CDR3 protein: CASSLDVGDRGRTDTQYF; V gene: TRBV7-9; J gene: TRBJ2-3; D gene: TRBD1; clone size: NA
CDR3 DNA: TGTGCCAGCAGCCTTACAGGGTATAGCAATCAGCCCCAGCATTTT; CDR3 protein: CASSLTGYSNQPQHF; V gene: TRBV6-5; J gene: TRBJ1-5; D gene: NA; clone size: once
CDR3 DNA: TGTGCCAGCAGCCAGAGACAGGGGTTCACCGGGGAGCTGTTTTTT; CDR3 protein: CASSQRQGFTGELFF; V gene: TRBV7-6; J gene: TRBJ2-2; D gene: TRBD1; clone size: NA
CDR3 DNA: TGTGCCAGCACGGGACAAGAGAATGAAAAACTGTTTTTT; CDR3 protein: CASTGQENEKLFF; V gene: TRBV2; J gene: TRBJ1-4; D gene: NA; clone size: once
CDR3 DNA: TGTGCCAGCAGTTTTAACCAGACAGGGGAGTGCGGTCAGCCCCAGCATTTT; CDR3 protein: CASSFNQTGECGQPQHF; V gene: TRBV27; J gene: TRBJ1-5; D gene: TRBD1; clone size: NA
CDR3 DNA: TGTGCCAGCAGCGTAGAGATAGGGGCGGTAGATACGCAGTATTTT; CDR3 protein: CASSVEIGAVDTQYF; V gene: TRBV9; J gene: TRBJ2-3; D gene: NA; clone size: NA
CDR3 DNA: TGTGCCAGCTCACCCCCGGGACTACGCTACAATGAGCAGTTCTTC; CDR3 protein: CASSPPGLRYNEQFF; V gene: TRBV18; J gene: TRBJ2-1; D gene: TRBD2; clone size: NA
CDR3 DNA: TGTGCCACCAGTGACAGGGGACGTAACTATGGCTACACCTTC; CDR3 protein: CATSDRGRNYGYTF; V gene: TRBV24-1; J gene: TRBJ1-2; D gene: NA; clone size: NA
CDR3 DNA: TGTGCCAGTACCGTGCGCGGTGAGCCCCAGCATTTT; CDR3 protein: CASTVRGEPQHF; V gene: TRBV19; J gene: TRBJ1-5; D gene: NA; clone size: NA
CDR3 DNA: TGCAGCGTTGGGAGTCCTAGCGGGGGACCCGGAGAGACCCAGTACTTC; CDR3 protein: CSVGSPSGGPGETQYF; V gene: TRBV29-1; J gene: TRBJ2-5; D gene: TRBD2; clone size: NA
CDR3 DNA: TGTGCCAGTAAGTTGGGGCAGACCCCAAACACTGAAGCTTTCTTT; CDR3 protein: CASKLGQTPNTEAFF; V gene: TRBV19; J gene: TRBJ1-1; D gene: NA; clone size: NA
CDR3 DNA: TGCAGTGCTAGTTTTAGCGGGGGGGCTGTTACGCAGTATTTT; CDR3 protein: CSASFSGGAVTQYF; V gene: TRBV20-1; J gene: TRBJ2-3; D gene: TRBD2; clone size: NA
CDR3 DNA: TGTGCCAGCAGCTCCCTTACCAGGGGCTATAATTCACCCCTCCACTTT; CDR3 protein: CASSSLTRGYNSPLHF; V gene: TRBV7-9; J gene: TRBJ1-6; D gene: NA; clone size: NA
CDR3 DNA: TGTGCCAGCAGGATGACAGGGGGTTGGAATCAGCCCCAGCATTTT; CDR3 protein: CASRMTGGWNQPQHF; V gene: TRBV28; J gene: TRBJ1-5; D gene: TRBD1; clone size: NA
CDR3 DNA: TGTGCCAGCATCGGGGGCACCGGGGAGCTGTTTTTT; CDR3 protein: CASIGGTGELFF; V gene: TRBV6-6; J gene: TRBJ2-2; D gene: NA; clone size: NA
CDR3 DNA: TGCGCCAGCAGTCACTCCGGGTATCGGGGCACTGAAGCTTTCTTT; CDR3 protein: CASSHSGYRGTEAFF; V gene: TRBV23-1; J gene: TRBJ1-1; D gene: NA; clone size: NA
CDR3 DNA: TGTGCCAGTAGAAACAGTAACACAGATACGCAGTATTTT; CDR3 protein: CASRNSNTDTQYF; V gene: TRBV19; J gene: TRBJ2-3; D gene: NA; clone size: NA
CDR3 DNA: TGCGCCAGCAGCACTCCCGACAGGGGCGGTGAAGCTTTCTTT; CDR3 protein: CASSTPDRGGEAFF; V gene: TRBV5-1; J gene: TRBJ1-1; D gene: TRBD1; clone size: NA
CDR3 DNA: TGTGCCACCCACCCCTCGAGCGGGCAGGGAAAGCAGTACTTC; CDR3 protein: CATHPSSGQGKQYF; V gene: TRBV6-5; J gene: TRBJ2-7; D gene: NA; clone size: NA
CDR3 DNA: TGCGCCAGCAGCTTGGCCCCAGGGGTTAACTATGGCTACACCTTC; CDR3 protein: CASSLAPGVNYGYTF; V gene: TRBV5-1; J gene: TRBJ1-2; D gene: NA; clone size: NA
CDR3 DNA: TGTGCCAGCAGCTCGGACAGTGGGCTGGCTACGCAGTATTTT; CDR3 protein: CASSSDSGLATQYF; V gene: TRBV7-2; J gene: TRBJ2-3; D gene: NA; clone size: NA
CDR3 DNA: TGTGCCAGCAGTTTAAACGGGATCTATGGCTACACCTTC; CDR3 protein: CASSLNGIYGYTF; V gene: TRBV12-3/TRBV12-4; J gene: TRBJ1-2; D gene: NA; clone size: few
CDR3 DNA: TGTGCCACCAGTGTCCTGGACCGGGACAGGGGGCGGAATGAAAAACTGTTTTTT; CDR3 protein: CATSVLDRDRGRNEKLFF; V gene: TRBV24-1; J gene: TRBJ1-4; D gene: TRBD1; clone size: NA
CDR3 DNA: TGCGCCAGCAGCCCCGGACTAGTTGTAGGGAGGGCGGCCGGGGAGCTGTTTTTT; CDR3 protein: CASSPGLVVGRAAGELFF; V gene: TRBV5-1; J gene: TRBJ2-2; D gene: TRBD2; clone size: NA
CDR3 DNA: TGTGCCAGCAGCTGGGGAGGGGGAGTTGGGAACACTGAAGCTTTCTTT; CDR3 protein: CASSWGGGVGNTEAFF; V gene: TRBV11-2; J gene: TRBJ1-1; D gene: NA; clone size: NA
CDR3 DNA: TGTGCCAGCAGTTACTCGACCTTGGTCCGGGGGGGAAATCAGCCCCAGCATTTT; CDR3 protein: CASSYSTLVRGGNQPQHF; V gene: TRBV6-2/TRBV6-3; J gene: TRBJ1-5; D gene: NA; clone size: NA
CDR3 DNA: TGCGCCAGCAGCCAAATCGCTGGAAACACCATATATTTT; CDR3 protein: CASSQIAGNTIYF; V gene: TRBV4-1; J gene: TRBJ1-3; D gene: NA; clone size: few
CDR3 DNA: TGTGCCAGCAGCTTAGACAGGACAGTTGGCTACACCTTC; CDR3 protein: CASSLDRTVGYTF; V gene: TRBV7-2; J gene: TRBJ1-2; D gene: NA; clone size: NA
CDR3 DNA: TGTGCCAGCAGCTTTACTTCCGGGGCTAATGAAAAACTGTTTTTT; CDR3 protein: CASSFTSGANEKLFF; V gene: TRBV6-5; J gene: TRBJ1-4; D gene: NA; clone size: NA
CDR3 DNA: TGTGCCAGCAGTTACGATCGCGGGGGTGAGACCCAGTACTTC; CDR3 protein: CASSYDRGGETQYF; V gene: TRBV6-5; J gene: TRBJ2-5; D gene: TRBD2; clone size: NA